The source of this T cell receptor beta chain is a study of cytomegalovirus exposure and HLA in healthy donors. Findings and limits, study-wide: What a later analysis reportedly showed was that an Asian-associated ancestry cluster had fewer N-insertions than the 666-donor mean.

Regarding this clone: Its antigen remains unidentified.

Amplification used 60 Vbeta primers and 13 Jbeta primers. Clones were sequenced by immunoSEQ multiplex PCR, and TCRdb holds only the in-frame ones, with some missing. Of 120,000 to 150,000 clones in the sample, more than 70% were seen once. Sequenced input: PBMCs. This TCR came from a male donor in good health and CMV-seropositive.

The CDR3 nucleotides read TGTGCCAGCAGCAACAGGTCCACCGGGGAGCTGTTTTTT. It codes for CASSNRSTGELFF. V and J are TRBV21-1 and TRBJ2-2; the table's D gene call, TRBD1, was not cross checked with the DNA. TRBV21-1 constitutes a pseudogene. This CDR3 is 13 amino acids long.